Listed below are T cell receptor beta chains from one sample, sequenced in a study of T cells after yellow fever vaccination. TCRdb called the 5' RACE reads again in MiXCR, with one record for every CDR3 protein. This table holds almost 600,000 distinct CDR3 sequences, approximately 13% found once. The specimen comprised PBMCs, sampled on the day of the yellow fever booster vaccination. These receptors were obtained from a man aged 25 to 40 who received the YFV17D yellow fever vaccine. The CDR3 runs from the conserved cysteine through the conserved F or W. D genes are given only for firm matches. The size entry is marked missing in some rows and otherwise reads once, few, many or a size class.

j_call: TRBJ2-4
d_call: TRBD2
clone_size: few
v_call: TRBV11-1
cdr3_nt: TGTGCCAGCAGCTTAGCGGTAGCGGGGGGCTTCTTTGCCAAAAACATTCAGTACTTC
cdr3_aa: CASSLAVAGGFFAKNIQYF

j_call: TRBJ2-1
d_call: TRBD2
clone_size: .
v_call: TRBV27
cdr3_nt: TGTGCCAGCAGTTTAGGGACTAGCTATGAGCAGTTCTTC
cdr3_aa: CASSLGTSYEQFF

j_call: TRBJ1-2
d_call: TRBD1
clone_size: few
v_call: TRBV9
cdr3_nt: TGTGCCAGCAATGACAGGGGGCAGAAGGTAGGGGCTAACTATGGCTACACCTTC
cdr3_aa: CASNDRGQKVGANYGYTF

j_call: TRBJ2-3
d_call: TRBD2
clone_size: .
v_call: TRBV29-1
cdr3_nt: TGCAGCGTGGGGAGCGGGAGGGCGGGAGATACGCAGTATTTT
cdr3_aa: CSVGSGRAGDTQYF

j_call: TRBJ2-1
d_call: .
clone_size: .
v_call: TRBV5-6
cdr3_nt: TGTGCCAGCAGCTTGGATCTTCGGGACTTCTCCTACAATGAGCAGTTCTTC
cdr3_aa: CASSLDLRDFSYNEQFF

j_call: TRBJ1-5
d_call: .
clone_size: few
v_call: TRBV20-1
cdr3_nt: TGCAGTGCTAGAGAGTCCTTGAATCAGCCCCAGCATTTT
cdr3_aa: CSARESLNQPQHF

j_call: TRBJ2-4
d_call: .
clone_size: few
v_call: TRBV10-3
cdr3_nt: TGTGCCATCAGTGAGAGGGGGGGACATTCCCACATTCAGTACTTC
cdr3_aa: CAISERGGHSHIQYF

j_call: TRBJ2-7
d_call: .
clone_size: many
v_call: TRBV15
cdr3_nt: TGTGCCACCAGCAGAGATCGCGGGCAGAGGAGCTCCTACGAGCAGTACTTC
cdr3_aa: CATSRDRGQRSSYEQYF

j_call: TRBJ2-1
d_call: .
clone_size: .
v_call: TRBV12-3/TRBV12-4
cdr3_nt: TGTGCCAGCAGGCCGGGACTCACATACAATGAGCAGTTCTTC
cdr3_aa: CASRPGLTYNEQFF

j_call: TRBJ2-1
d_call: .
clone_size: few
v_call: TRBV11-2
cdr3_nt: TGTGCCAGCAGCTTCAGCGGCATGTACAATGAGCAGTTCTTC
cdr3_aa: CASSFSGMYNEQFF

j_call: TRBJ1-2
d_call: TRBD1
clone_size: few
v_call: TRBV4-3
cdr3_nt: TGCGCCAGCAGCCAAGAAAGGGGGCAGGCGGCCTATGGCTACACCTTC
cdr3_aa: CASSQERGQAAYGYTF

j_call: TRBJ2-3
d_call: .
clone_size: few
v_call: TRBV20-1
cdr3_nt: TGCAGTGCCACGGAGGGCACAGATACGCAGTATTTT
cdr3_aa: CSATEGTDTQYF

j_call: TRBJ2-1
d_call: .
clone_size: .
v_call: TRBV12-3/TRBV12-4
cdr3_nt: TGTGCCAGCAGTACAATGACGGGTGCCGGAGGGCAGTTCTTC
cdr3_aa: CASSTMTGAGGQFF

j_call: TRBJ1-1
d_call: .
clone_size: few
v_call: TRBV29-1
cdr3_nt: TGCAGCGGCCTCGGGGGGCTGAACACTGAAGCTTTCTTT
cdr3_aa: CSGLGGLNTEAFF

j_call: TRBJ2-1
d_call: .
clone_size: few
v_call: TRBV6-5
cdr3_nt: TGTGCCAGCAGTTACTCGACCGCAGGGCCGGGGTTCTTC
cdr3_aa: CASSYSTAGPGFF

j_call: TRBJ2-1
d_call: TRBD2
clone_size: few
v_call: TRBV20-1
cdr3_nt: TGCAGTGCTCCCCTAGCGGGGCGCTCCTACAATGAGCAGTTCTTC
cdr3_aa: CSAPLAGRSYNEQFF

j_call: TRBJ1-1
d_call: .
clone_size: few
v_call: TRBV10-3
cdr3_nt: TGTGCCATCACCTCTACGAACACTGAAGCTTTCTTT
cdr3_aa: CAITSTNTEAFF

j_call: TRBJ2-7
d_call: TRBD2
clone_size: .
v_call: TRBV5-1
cdr3_nt: TGCGCCAGCAGCCCCAAAAGGGGTCTAGCGGGAGGATCCTACGAGCAGTACTTC
cdr3_aa: CASSPKRGLAGGSYEQYF

j_call: TRBJ1-2
d_call: TRBD1
clone_size: few
v_call: TRBV28
cdr3_nt: TGTGCCAGCAGGAAGCCTGACAGGGGGCTGGGCTATGGCTACACCTTC
cdr3_aa: CASRKPDRGLGYGYTF

j_call: TRBJ2-7
d_call: .
clone_size: few
v_call: TRBV9
cdr3_nt: TGTGCCAGCAGCATAGGTACCAGAAACTACGAGCAGTACTTC
cdr3_aa: CASSIGTRNYEQYF

j_call: TRBJ2-3
d_call: .
clone_size: few
v_call: TRBV14
cdr3_nt: TGTGCCAGCAGCCAAGTTTCCAGCTATGATACGCAGTATTTT
cdr3_aa: CASSQVSSYDTQYF

j_call: TRBJ2-5
d_call: TRBD2
clone_size: few
v_call: TRBV12-3/TRBV12-4
cdr3_nt: TGTGCCAGCAGCTCCCCCGCCTCTAGCGGGAGGAAGTTGACCCAGTACTTC
cdr3_aa: CASSSPASSGRKLTQYF

j_call: TRBJ1-4
d_call: .
clone_size: few
v_call: TRBV5-4
cdr3_nt: TGTGCCAGCAGCCCCCAGGGACGGGCTGAAAAACTGTTTTTT
cdr3_aa: CASSPQGRAEKLFF

j_call: TRBJ2-5
d_call: .
clone_size: .
v_call: TRBV4-3
cdr3_nt: TGCGCCAGCAGCCGCCGCGCAGCAGGAGGAGAGACCCAGTACTTC
cdr3_aa: CASSRRAAGGETQYF

j_call: TRBJ1-1
d_call: .
clone_size: .
v_call: TRBV20-1
cdr3_nt: TGCAGTGCCCCGCTGAACACTGAAGCTTTCTTT
cdr3_aa: CSAPLNTEAFF

j_call: TRBJ2-2
d_call: .
clone_size: .
v_call: TRBV7-2
cdr3_nt: TGTGCCAGCAGACCGGTAGTCACCGGGGAGCTGTTTTTT
cdr3_aa: CASRPVVTGELFF

j_call: TRBJ2-5
d_call: .
clone_size: few
v_call: TRBV7-2
cdr3_nt: TGTGCCAGCAGCTTAGGCCGGGTAGAGACCCAGTACTTC
cdr3_aa: CASSLGRVETQYF

j_call: TRBJ2-7
d_call: .
clone_size: .
v_call: TRBV5-1
cdr3_nt: TGCGCCAGCAGCTTGGGCCCAGCCTACGAGCAGTACTTC
cdr3_aa: CASSLGPAYEQYF

j_call: TRBJ2-7
d_call: TRBD2
clone_size: .
v_call: TRBV5-4
cdr3_nt: TGTGCCAGCAGCTTGGGTGTGGGGGGGGGCTCCTACGAGCAGTACTTC
cdr3_aa: CASSLGVGGGSYEQYF

j_call: TRBJ2-3
d_call: TRBD1
clone_size: .
v_call: TRBV4-3
cdr3_nt: TGCGCCAGCAGCCACGAGACAGGGTTGACAGATACGCAGTATTTT
cdr3_aa: CASSHETGLTDTQYF

j_call: TRBJ1-1
d_call: TRBD1
clone_size: few
v_call: TRBV5-4
cdr3_nt: TGTGCCAGCAGGGCAGGACAGGGGGATGTCGCTGAAGCTTTCTTT
cdr3_aa: CASRAGQGDVAEAFF

j_call: TRBJ2-3
d_call: .
clone_size: many
v_call: TRBV7-2
cdr3_nt: TGTGCCAGCAGCTTGCAGGCGGGAAGGGCAGATACGCAGTATTTT
cdr3_aa: CASSLQAGRADTQYF

j_call: TRBJ1-2
d_call: .
clone_size: .
v_call: TRBV19
cdr3_nt: TGTGCCAGTACCCTTAAGATGGGGCTTTATGGCTACACCTTC
cdr3_aa: CASTLKMGLYGYTF

j_call: TRBJ2-7
d_call: TRBD2
clone_size: .
v_call: TRBV11-2
cdr3_nt: TGTGCCAGCAGCTCCATCCCCCTACTAGCGGGAGTTCTCTACGAGCAGTACTTC
cdr3_aa: CASSSIPLLAGVLYEQYF

j_call: TRBJ2-5
d_call: .
clone_size: few
v_call: TRBV19
cdr3_nt: TGTGCCAGTAGTATAAGGCAGTCGATCCAAGAGACCCAGTACTTC
cdr3_aa: CASSIRQSIQETQYF

j_call: TRBJ2-3
d_call: .
clone_size: few
v_call: TRBV28
cdr3_nt: TGTGCCAGCAGCCCCCCCGATCCGGCCGCAGATACGCAGTATTTT
cdr3_aa: CASSPPDPAADTQYF

j_call: TRBJ2-1
d_call: TRBD1
clone_size: many
v_call: TRBV20-1
cdr3_nt: TGCAGTGCTCCGGGACAGGGTACCTACAATGAGCAGTTCTTC
cdr3_aa: CSAPGQGTYNEQFF

j_call: TRBJ2-7
d_call: TRBD2
clone_size: many
v_call: TRBV5-1
cdr3_nt: TGCGCCAGCAGCCCTGAGGGTGCGGGAGAACTCTACGAGCAGTACTTC
cdr3_aa: CASSPEGAGELYEQYF

j_call: TRBJ2-6
d_call: .
clone_size: few
v_call: TRBV29-1
cdr3_nt: TGCAGCGTTGGCAAAAACTCTGGGGCCAACGTCCTGACTTTC
cdr3_aa: CSVGKNSGANVLTF

j_call: TRBJ2-5
d_call: .
clone_size: few
v_call: TRBV5-5
cdr3_nt: TGTGCCAGCAGCTTGGTTACGAAGAAAGAGACCCAGTACTTC
cdr3_aa: CASSLVTKKETQYF

j_call: TRBJ2-1
d_call: .
clone_size: few
v_call: TRBV20-1
cdr3_nt: TGCAGTGCTAGCGGGAGCCTAGGCCATGAGCAGTTCTTC
cdr3_aa: CSASGSLGHEQFF

j_call: TRBJ2-1
d_call: TRBD2
clone_size: .
v_call: TRBV24-1
cdr3_nt: TGTGCCACCAGCCGTATAGCGGGAGACTACAATGAGCAGTTCTTC
cdr3_aa: CATSRIAGDYNEQFF

j_call: TRBJ2-1
d_call: TRBD2
clone_size: few
v_call: TRBV27
cdr3_nt: TGTGCCAGCAGAGGAGCGGGAAAGTACAATGAGCAGTTCTTC
cdr3_aa: CASRGAGKYNEQFF

j_call: TRBJ2-5
d_call: TRBD2
clone_size: few
v_call: TRBV6-5
cdr3_nt: TGTGCCAGCAGTTCCGGGACTAGCGAAACTCAAGAGACCCAGTACTTC
cdr3_aa: CASSSGTSETQETQYF

j_call: TRBJ2-7
d_call: TRBD2
clone_size: many
v_call: TRBV29-1
cdr3_nt: TGCAGCGTTGAAGGTACTTTGAGCGGGAGAACGGGCGAGCAGTACTTC
cdr3_aa: CSVEGTLSGRTGEQYF

j_call: TRBJ1-1
d_call: .
clone_size: .
v_call: TRBV5-6
cdr3_nt: TGTGCCAGCAGCTGGTCCGGGAACACTGAAGCTTTCTTT
cdr3_aa: CASSWSGNTEAFF

j_call: TRBJ2-2
d_call: TRBD2
clone_size: few
v_call: TRBV29-1
cdr3_nt: TGCAGCGTTGTAGAGCGGGAGTACACCGGGGAGCTGTTTTTT
cdr3_aa: CSVVEREYTGELFF

j_call: TRBJ1-2
d_call: .
clone_size: few
v_call: TRBV29-1
cdr3_nt: TGCAGCGTTGTACAGATCAACTATGGCTACACCTTC
cdr3_aa: CSVVQINYGYTF

j_call: TRBJ2-7
d_call: TRBD2
clone_size: .
v_call: TRBV5-1
cdr3_nt: TGCGCCAGCACCTTGGCTACTAGCGGTCCCTACGAGCAGTACTTC
cdr3_aa: CASTLATSGPYEQYF

j_call: TRBJ2-1
d_call: .
clone_size: .
v_call: TRBV28
cdr3_nt: TGTGCCAGCGGCGGCGGCGTCGGCAATGAGCAGTTCTTC
cdr3_aa: CASGGGVGNEQFF

j_call: TRBJ2-3
d_call: .
clone_size: .
v_call: TRBV20-1
cdr3_nt: TGCAGTGCTCCCAGATATGATACAACAGATACGCAGTATTTT
cdr3_aa: CSAPRYDTTDTQYF

j_call: TRBJ2-2
d_call: .
clone_size: few
v_call: TRBV6-5
cdr3_nt: TGTGCCAGCAGTTACCTCGGGCTGAACACCGGGGAGCTGTTTTTT
cdr3_aa: CASSYLGLNTGELFF

j_call: TRBJ2-1
d_call: .
clone_size: .
v_call: TRBV5-1
cdr3_nt: TGCGCCAGCAGCTTGGAGAACTCCTACAATGAGCAGTTCTTC
cdr3_aa: CASSLENSYNEQFF

j_call: TRBJ1-1
d_call: .
clone_size: .
v_call: TRBV19
cdr3_nt: TGTGCCAGTAGTATGCGGGCTCTGGGGAACACTGAAGCTTTCTTT
cdr3_aa: CASSMRALGNTEAFF